The 26 T cell receptor beta chains reported below all come from one sample, sequenced in a study of T cells in Graves' hyperthyroidism and ophthalmopathy. It was RNA transcripts that yielded the amplified TCR beta CDR3 regions. RT-PCR in the first round (using the HTBI primer set) targeted the TCR CDR3. MiXCR, applied by TCRdb to the multiplex PCR reads, yields one record per CDR3 protein. The sample carries under 350,000 distinct CDR3 sequences, around 20% recorded once. Sequencing used blood. These TCRs come from a woman in her fifties or sixties with Graves' hyperthyroidism.

This clonotype was observed many times. The chain has TRBV10-3 and TRBJ2-7; weak D call: TRBD1 (6 bases). The CDR3 loop spans 14 amino acids. CDR1 ENHRY and CDR2 SYGVKD come from the germline V gene. The V gene lost 0 bases and the J gene lost 5 bases, with 11 bases spanning the gap. This CDR3 is CAISESTGQNEQYF. Here the CDR3 DNA reads TGTGCCATCAGTGAGTCGACCGGACAGAACGAGCAGTACTTC.

The chain combines TRBV19 with TRBJ1-5; 9 bases fit TRBD1. Unmatched junction bases numbered 9, after V lost 4 bases and J lost 8 bases. Germline V lookup: CDR1 LNHDA, CDR2 SQIVND (reference sequence). The CDR3 has 15 amino acids. This chain's CDR3 is CASSRPGQGLEPQHF. CDR3 bases: TGTGCCAGTAGTAGACCGGGACAGGGTTTAGAGCCCCAGCATTTT.

This chain links TRBV5-1 with TRBJ2-7; tentative D call: TRBD1 (6 bases). The germline V gene has CDR1 SGHRS and CDR2 YFSETQ. CDR3 size: 13 residues. V was cut by 0 bases and J by 6 bases, with 10 bases left in between. The CDR3 region has the DNA TGCGCCAGCAGCTTGGGTATAGGGGGCGAGCAGTACTTC. It is translated as CASSLGIGGEQYF.

The chain uses TRBV9 and TRBJ1-3; D ambiguous. The CDR3 is 16 amino acids. Per the germline V gene, CDR1 is SGDLS and CDR2 is YYNGEE. The germline V and J ends were trimmed by 3 bases and 0 bases, with 13 bases remaining between them. In nucleotides, the CDR3 is TGTGCCAGCAGCGAGTCGACACCCTACTCTGGAAACACCATATATTTT. It yields the protein CASSESTPYSGNTIYF.

In this sample, this clonotype turned up many times. The chain links TRBV12-3 or TRBV12-4 to TRBJ2-3; a possible D gene is TRBD2 (6 bases). The CDR3 is 16 residues long. The V gene lost 2 bases and the J gene lost 5 bases, with 17 bases spanning the gap. Written as DNA, the CDR3 is TGTGCCAGCAGTTTATCGGGTGAGGGAGGAAGAGATACGCAGTATTTT. This gives the protein CASSLSGEGGRDTQYF.

The chain joins TRBV30 to TRBJ2-5; TRBD2 might be the D (6 bases). The CDR3 consists of 13 residues. V shed 1 base and J shed 5 bases, with 11 bases lying between them. CDR1 and CDR2 (germline): GTSNPN, SVGIG (reference sequence). Here the CDR3 reads CAWSGLVGETQYF. The CDR3 region has the DNA TGTGCCTGGAGTGGACTAGTCGGGGAGACCCAGTACTTC.

This clonotype was seen many times. J is TRBJ2-4 and V is TRBV20-1; D may be TRBD1 (6 bases). The CDR3 runs 14 residues. In germline, CDR1 is DFQATT, CDR2 SNEGSKA (reference sequence). Trimming shortened V by 8 bases and J by 4 bases, and 18 bases separated the two germline ends. Here the CDR3 reads CSHPGALGKNIQYF. The DNA for the CDR3 is TGCAGTCACCCAGGGGCGTTGGGGAAAAACATTCAGTACTTC.

This clonotype was counted ten times or more. The V call is TRBV18, the J call TRBJ1-1; D is uncertain. The length of the CDR3 is 13 residues. Deletions cut 5 bases from V and 5 bases from J, with 12 bases between. Germline V gives CDR1 KGHSH, CDR2 LQKENI. CDR3 in DNA: TGTGCCAGCTCAGCTGGGGTTTGGACTGAAGCTTTCTTT. This codes for CASSAGVWTEAFF. Looking up the rest from reference TRBV18 and TRBJ1-1 gives the full variable domain: NAGVMQNPRHLVRRRGQEARLRCSPMKGHSHVYWYRQLPEEGLKFMVYLQKENIIDESGMPKERFSAEFPKEGPSILRIQQVVRGDSAAYFCASSAGVWTEAFFGQGTRLTVV.

Remarks on this clonotype: A much larger clonotype is one base distant, so this may be a read error. The V gene is TRBV7-9, the J gene TRBJ2-7; perhaps TRBD1 as D (5 bases). CDR3 length: 16 residues. V was shortened by 10 bases and J by 5 bases, with 27 bases between the two germline ends. CDR1 SEHNR and CDR2 FQNEAQ come from the germline V gene (reference sequence). CDR3 in DNA: TGTGCCAACAGTTTGACCCGGACACAGGCGAGCCACGAGCAGTACTTC. Its translation is CANSLTRTQASHEQYF.

The chain combines TRBV19 with TRBJ1-1, with D maybe TRBD1 (5 bases). V shed 11 bases and J shed 1 base, with 11 bases lying between them. The CDR3 runs 12 residues. The germline V gene encodes CDR1 LNHDA and CDR2 SQIVND (reference sequence). CDR3 nucleotide sequence: TGTGCCTCAAGACAGAGGAACACTGAAGCTTTCTTT. Translation: CASRQRNTEAFF.

This clonotype was counted many times. The rearrangement joins TRBV13 to TRBJ1-1, with 8 bases aligning to TRBD1. V was pared by 2 bases and J by 5 bases, with 10 bases of the junction left unmatched. The germline gives CDR1 PRHDT, CDR2 FYEKMQ (reference sequence). The CDR3 is 16 amino acids. For the CDR3, the DNA is TGTGCCAGCAGCTTAATGTCCGACAGGGGAGGTACTGAAGCTTTCTTT. As protein: CASSLMSDRGGTEAFF.

Many counts were recorded for this clonotype. The chain recombines TRBV20-1 with TRBJ2-5, with D hard to call. This CDR3 is 12 amino acids long. Germline V gene sequence: CDR1 DFQATT, CDR2 SNEGSKA (reference sequence). Trimming pared 1 base from V and 1 base from J, leaving 4 bases between. The CDR3 DNA is TGCAGTGCTAGAGCGGTCCAAGAGACCCAGTACTTC. It specifies CSARAVQETQYF.

There are a few counts of this clonotype. The chain recombines TRBV6-1 with TRBJ2-1, with 14 bases identical to TRBD2. With 7 bases clipped from V and 8 bases from J, the junction kept 19 bases outside the gene matches. This CDR3 comprises 19 residues. Germline CDR1 and CDR2: MNHNS and SASEGT. This CDR3 reads CASTGSGMGLAGVRHEQFF. The CDR3 DNA follows: TGTGCCAGCACTGGATCAGGGATGGGACTAGCGGGAGTTAGGCATGAGCAGTTCTTC.

The table lists this clonotype with many counts. The rearrangement uses TRBV7-2 and TRBJ2-1; possibly TRBD2 for D (6 bases). Between the trimmed V and J ends, which lost 3 bases and 9 bases, there was a span of 18 bases. The CDR3 runs 15 residues. In germline, CDR1 is SGHTA, CDR2 FQGNSA. The CDR3 DNA is TGTGCCAGCAGCTTTCGGGGAGGAACCTATATTGAGCAGTTCTTC. Translated, it gives CASSFRGGTYIEQFF.

This chain connects TRBV7-9 to TRBJ1-2; 9 positions agree with TRBD1. This CDR3 comprises 16 residues. Germline V gives CDR1 SEHNR, CDR2 FQNEAQ (reference sequence). V shed 1 base and J 1 base; nucleotides not matched to a gene: 4. CDR3 sequence reads: CASSLEGTGFNYGYTF. In nucleotides, the CDR3 is TGTGCCAGCAGCTTAGAGGGGACAGGGTTTAACTATGGCTACACCTTC. The full variable domain, its missing parts supplied by reference TRBV7-9 and TRBJ1-2, is DTGVSQNPRHKITKRGQNVTFRCDPISEHNRLYWYRQTLGQGPEFLTYFQNEAQLEKSRLLSDRFSAERPKGSFSTLEIQRTEQGDSAMYLCASSLEGTGFNYGYTFGSGTRLTVV.

This clonotype was recorded many times. This chain connects TRBV2 to TRBJ2-5, with D hard to call. CDR1 is SNHLY and CDR2 is FYNNEI in the germline V gene. Deletions cut 5 bases from V and 0 bases from J, with 1 base between. The CDR3 is made up of 11 amino acids. In DNA form, the CDR3 reads TGTGCCAGCAGTTACCAAGAGACCCAGTACTTC. It translates to CASSYQETQYF.

The V call is TRBV25-1, the J call TRBJ1-1; D is undetermined. V was pared by 4 bases and J by 11 bases, with 14 bases between. This CDR3 is 12 amino acids long. Germline loops: CDR1 MGHDK, CDR2 SYGVNS. The CDR3 reads CASSGYSLEAFF. CDR3 nucleotides: TGTGCCAGCAGTGGGTACAGTTTGGAGGCTTTCTTT.

This chain links TRBV11-3 with TRBJ2-3; D is unresolved. The germline V gene encodes CDR1 SGHNT and CDR2 YENEEA. The germline V and J ends were trimmed by 5 bases and 7 bases, with 7 bases remaining between them. CDR3 length: 11 residues. The CDR3 spells CASSGGHTQYF. The CDR3 DNA follows: TGTGCCAGCAGCGGTGGACATACGCAGTATTTT.

This clonotype was observed a handful of times. V usage is TRBV19 and J usage is TRBJ1-1, with a possible D match to TRBD1 (5 bases). This CDR3 contains 12 residues. The V end lost 6 bases, the J end lost 6 bases, and 11 bases lay between the germline ends. Germline V CDR1 and CDR2: LNHDA, SQIVND (reference sequence). CDR3 sequence: CASRGGDPEAFF. CDR3 DNA: TGTGCCAGTAGAGGCGGGGACCCTGAAGCTTTCTTT.

This clonotype has more than one count but fewer than ten. The CDR3 spells CATGLAVFYNEQFF. In nucleotides, the CDR3 is TGTGCCACAGGACTAGCGGTTTTCTACAATGAGCAGTTCTTC. The chain combines TRBV6-1 with TRBJ2-1; 10 bases are a match to TRBD2. The CDR3 covers 14 residues. Germline assignment: CDR1 MNHNS and CDR2 SASEGT. With 10 bases clipped from V and 3 bases from J, the junction kept 6 bases outside the gene matches.

The V and J genes are TRBV7-2 and TRBJ2-1; unclear D gene. The ends were cut back, 5 bases at V and 9 bases at J, with 8 bases in the middle. Germline V gives CDR1 SGHTA, CDR2 FQGNSA. The CDR3 contains 11 residues. The CDR3 loop reads CASSLAAEQFF. CDR3 coding DNA: TGTGCCAGCAGCCTCGCGGCTGAGCAGTTCTTC. Full variable domain (missing parts from reference TRBV7-2 and TRBJ2-1): GAGVSQSPSNKVTEKGKDVELRCDPISGHTALYWYRQSLGQGLEFLIYFQGNSAPDKSGLPSDRFSAERTGGSVSTLTIQRTQQEDSAVYLCASSLAAEQFFGPGTRLTVL.

This clonotype was seen ten or more times. This may come from a read error, since a much larger clone is one base off. This chain uses TRBV12-3 or TRBV12-4 with TRBJ1-1; D unclear. Trimming pared 4 bases from V and 1 base from J, leaving 7 bases between. The CDR3 runs 13 residues. The CDR3: CASSSQENTEAFF. The CDR3 region has the DNA TGTGCCAGCAGTTCCCAGGAGAACACTGAAGCTTTCTTT.

This chain connects TRBV20-1 to TRBJ1-5; D perhaps matches TRBD1 (5 bases). Germline V gene lookup returns CDR1 DFQATT and CDR2 SNEGSKA (reference sequence). This CDR3 contains 15 residues. The germline V and J ends were trimmed by 0 bases and 7 bases, with 16 bases remaining between them. In nucleotides, the CDR3 is TGCAGTGCTAGAGATGCTTCTCCAGGGAAACAGCCCCAGCATTTT. This translates into CSARDASPGKQPQHF.

This clonotype has a count of ten or more. CDR3 coding DNA: TGTGCCAGCAGCCGACGGTCAACTAATGAAAAACTGTTTTTT. This codes for CASSRRSTNEKLFF. The chain has TRBV2 and TRBJ1-4; D unresolved. The V end was cut by 6 bases, the J end by 0 bases, with 8 bases between. The V gene's germline CDR1 is SNHLY and CDR2 FYNNEI. There are 14 residues in the CDR3.

At least ten counts were recorded for this clonotype. J is TRBJ1-1 and V is TRBV20-1, with D tentatively TRBD1 (5 bases). The CDR3 spans 14 residues. The V end was cut by 1 base, the J end by 0 bases, with 9 bases between. The germline gives CDR1 DFQATT, CDR2 SNEGSKA (reference sequence). The CDR3 loop reads CSARGQRMNTEAFF. As DNA, the CDR3 is TGCAGTGCTAGAGGACAGAGGATGAACACTGAAGCTTTCTTT.

J is TRBJ1-4 and V is TRBV20-1, with D uncertain. The CDR3 sequence is 13 residues long. CDR1 is DFQATT, CDR2 SNEGSKA, per germline (reference sequence). V was pared by 5 bases and J by 2 bases, with 9 bases between. The CDR3 is CSALFGTNEKLFF. The CDR3 DNA is TGCAGTGCTCTATTTGGGACTAATGAAAAACTGTTTTTT.